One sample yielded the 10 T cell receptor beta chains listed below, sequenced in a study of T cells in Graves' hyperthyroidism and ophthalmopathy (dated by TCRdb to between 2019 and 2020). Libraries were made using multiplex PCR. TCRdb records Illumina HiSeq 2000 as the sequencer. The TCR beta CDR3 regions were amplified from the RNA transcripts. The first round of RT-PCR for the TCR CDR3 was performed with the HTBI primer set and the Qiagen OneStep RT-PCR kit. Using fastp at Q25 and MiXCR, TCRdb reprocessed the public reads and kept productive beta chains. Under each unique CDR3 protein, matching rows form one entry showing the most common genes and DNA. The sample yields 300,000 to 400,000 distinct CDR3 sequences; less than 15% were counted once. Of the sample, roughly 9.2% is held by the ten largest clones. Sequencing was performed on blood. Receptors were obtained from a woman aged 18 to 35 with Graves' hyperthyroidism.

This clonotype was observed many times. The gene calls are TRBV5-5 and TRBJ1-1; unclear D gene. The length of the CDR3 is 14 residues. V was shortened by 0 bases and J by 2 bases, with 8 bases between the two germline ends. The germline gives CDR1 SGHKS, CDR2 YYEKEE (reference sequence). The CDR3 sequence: CASSLGWVNTEAFF. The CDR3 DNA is TGTGCCAGCAGCTTGGGATGGGTTAACACTGAAGCTTTCTTT. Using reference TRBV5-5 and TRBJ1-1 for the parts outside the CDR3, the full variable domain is DAGVTQSPTHLIKTRGQQVTLRCSPISGHKSVSWYQQVLGQGPQFIFQYYEKEERGRGNFPDRFSARQFPNYSSELNVNALLLGDSALYLCASSLGWVNTEAFFGQGTRLTVV.

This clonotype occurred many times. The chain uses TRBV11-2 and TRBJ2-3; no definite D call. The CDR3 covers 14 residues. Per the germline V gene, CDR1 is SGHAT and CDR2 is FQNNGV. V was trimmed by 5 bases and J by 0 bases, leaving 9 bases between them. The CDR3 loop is CASSRILSTDTQYF. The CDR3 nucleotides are TGTGCCAGCAGCCGGATCCTTAGCACAGATACGCAGTATTTT.

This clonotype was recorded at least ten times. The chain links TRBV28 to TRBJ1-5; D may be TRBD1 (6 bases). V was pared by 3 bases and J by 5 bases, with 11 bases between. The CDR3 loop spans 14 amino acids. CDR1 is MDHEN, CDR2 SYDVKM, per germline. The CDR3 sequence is CASSFDSGDQPQHF. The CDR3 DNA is TGTGCCAGCAGTTTCGACTCAGGGGATCAGCCCCAGCATTTT.

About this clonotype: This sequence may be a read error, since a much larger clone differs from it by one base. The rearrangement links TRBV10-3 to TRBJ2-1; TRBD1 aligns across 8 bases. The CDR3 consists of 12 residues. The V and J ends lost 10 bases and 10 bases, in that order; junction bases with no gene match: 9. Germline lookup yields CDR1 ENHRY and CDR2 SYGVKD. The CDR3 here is CATRPGGYEQFF. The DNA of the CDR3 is TGTGCCACCCGCCCAGGGGGCTACGAGCAGTTCTTC.

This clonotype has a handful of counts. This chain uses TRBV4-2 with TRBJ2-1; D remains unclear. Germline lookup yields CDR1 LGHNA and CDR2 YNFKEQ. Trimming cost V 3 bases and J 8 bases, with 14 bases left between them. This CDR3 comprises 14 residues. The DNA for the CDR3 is TGTGCCAGCAGCCAGGATGGTCAAGTTCATGAGCAGTTCTTC. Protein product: CASSQDGQVHEQFF.

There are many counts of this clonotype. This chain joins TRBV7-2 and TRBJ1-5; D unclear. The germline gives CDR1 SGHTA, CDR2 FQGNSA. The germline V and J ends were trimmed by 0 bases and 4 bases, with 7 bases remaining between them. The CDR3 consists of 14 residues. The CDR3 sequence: CASSLALPNQPQHF. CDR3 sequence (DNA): TGTGCCAGCAGCTTAGCTCTCCCGAATCAGCCCCAGCATTTT.

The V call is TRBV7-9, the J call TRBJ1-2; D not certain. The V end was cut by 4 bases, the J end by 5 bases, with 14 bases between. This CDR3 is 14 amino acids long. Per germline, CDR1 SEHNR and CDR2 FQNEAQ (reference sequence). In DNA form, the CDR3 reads TGTGCCAGCAGCTCTGACCGGCGAAGGTATGGCTACACCTTC. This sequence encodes CASSSDRRRYGYTF.

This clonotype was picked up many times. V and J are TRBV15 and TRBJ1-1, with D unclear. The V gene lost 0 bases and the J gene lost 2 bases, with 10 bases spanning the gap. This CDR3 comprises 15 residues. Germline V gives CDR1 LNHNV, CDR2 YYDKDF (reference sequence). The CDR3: CATSREITVNTEAFF. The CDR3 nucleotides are TGTGCCACCAGCAGAGAGATTACAGTTAACACTGAAGCTTTCTTT. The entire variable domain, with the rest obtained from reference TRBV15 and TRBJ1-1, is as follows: DAMVIQNPRYQVTQFGKPVTLSCSQTLNHNVMYWYQQKSSQAPKLLFHYYDKDFNNEADTPDNFQSRRPNTSFCFLDIRSPGLGDTAMYLCATSREITVNTEAFFGQGTRLTVV.

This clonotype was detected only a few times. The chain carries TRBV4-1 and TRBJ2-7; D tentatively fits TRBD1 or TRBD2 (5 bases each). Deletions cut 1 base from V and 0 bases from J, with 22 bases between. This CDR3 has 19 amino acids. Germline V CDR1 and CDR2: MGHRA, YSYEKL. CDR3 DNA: TGCGCCAGCAGCCAAGGGGGAACTCTAGGGGTCGGGAACTCCTACGAGCAGTACTTC. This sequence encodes CASSQGGTLGVGNSYEQYF.

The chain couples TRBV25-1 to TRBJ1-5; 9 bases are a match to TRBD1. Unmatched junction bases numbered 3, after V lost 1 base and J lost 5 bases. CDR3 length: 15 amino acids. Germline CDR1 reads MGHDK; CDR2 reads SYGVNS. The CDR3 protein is CASSESGQGYQPQHF. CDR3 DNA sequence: TGTGCCAGCAGTGAATCGGGACAGGGCTATCAGCCCCAGCATTTT.